This T cell receptor beta chain stems from a study of blood T cell repertoires in COVID-19. Study context: Samples came from the United States, Italy and Spain, spanning acute and convalescent COVID-19.

This CDR3 is 15 amino acids long. J was trimmed by 11 bases and V by 0 bases; bases with no gene match: 12. CDR1 is SGDLS, CDR2 YYNGEE, per germline. Produced via immunoSEQ multiplex PCR; TCRdb's table is partial and in-frame only. The sample has 120,000 or so clones, roughly four fifths seen once. The receptor was derived from a woman aged 55-69 years with acute or convalescent COVID-19. This chain links TRBV9 with TRBJ1-2, with TRBD1 identical over 8 bases. The sample comprised peripheral blood. DNA of the CDR3: TGTGCCAGCAGCGTAGTGGACAGGGAAGCAGGGGGGTACACCTTC. Protein sequence: CASSVVDREAGGYTF.